The T cell receptor (beta chain) under discussion was sequenced for a study of T cell responses to AZD1222 COVID-19 vaccine. Notes on this clone: The antigen is not known.

Using immunoSEQ multiplex PCR, the repertoire was profiled, and TCRdb retains in-frame clones only, with some absent. The sample carries 140,000 to 150,000 clones, about 91% recorded once. Germline V gene data show CDR1 as KGHSH and CDR2 as LQKENI. The CDR3 is 15 residues long. V dropped 4 bases and J dropped 3; count of bases not matched to a gene: 8. Study-wide points: At baseline, seropositivity was found in only a handful of AZD1222 recipients. Clonal diversity was possibly underestimated, and the donors were mostly white British, with more females.

This sequence was found in an adult in good health. The sample consisted of peripheral blood, taken on day 0 of AZD1222 vaccination. The rearrangement links TRBV18 to TRBJ1-1, with TRBD1 matching over 7 bases. In nucleotides, the CDR3 is TGTGCCAGCTCACGACGTACAGGGGTGGACACTGAAGCTTTCTTT. Amino acids: CASSRRTGVDTEAFF.